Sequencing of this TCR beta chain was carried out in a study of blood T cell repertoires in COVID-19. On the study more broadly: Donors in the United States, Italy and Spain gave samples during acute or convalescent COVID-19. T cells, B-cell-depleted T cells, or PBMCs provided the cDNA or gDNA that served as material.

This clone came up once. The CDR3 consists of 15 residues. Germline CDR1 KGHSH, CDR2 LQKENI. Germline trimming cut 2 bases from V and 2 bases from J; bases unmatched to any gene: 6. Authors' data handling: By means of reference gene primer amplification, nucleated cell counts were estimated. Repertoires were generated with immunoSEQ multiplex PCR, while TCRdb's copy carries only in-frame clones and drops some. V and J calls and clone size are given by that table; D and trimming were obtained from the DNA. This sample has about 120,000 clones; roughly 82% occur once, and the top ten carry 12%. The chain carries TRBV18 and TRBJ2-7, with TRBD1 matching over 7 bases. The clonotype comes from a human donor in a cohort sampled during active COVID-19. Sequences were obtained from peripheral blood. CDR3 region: CASSPSWDSAYEQYF. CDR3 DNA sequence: TGTGCCAGCTCACCATCGTGGGACAGCGCCTACGAGCAGTACTTC.